The 8 T cell receptor beta chains listed next were all sequenced from one sample in a study of blood T cell repertoires in COVID-19. Sequenced by immunoSEQ multiplex PCR; TCRdb stores in-frame clones only, minus some. Of approximately 290,000 clones in the sample, 87% were seen once. The material sequenced was peripheral blood. These receptors were taken from a man between 18 and 29 years old with active or convalescent COVID-19.

The chain links TRBV18 to TRBJ1-1, with TRBD1 as a possible D gene (6 bases). The CDR3 covers 15 residues. CDR1 is KGHSH, CDR2 LQKENI, per germline. Trimming removed 5 bases from V and 10 bases from J, with 23 bases in between. CDR3 loop: CASSSMVVRGGGAFF. In DNA form, the CDR3 reads TGTGCCAGCTCATCCATGGTCGTCAGGGGCGGGGGAGCTTTCTTT. The whole variable domain, filled in from reference TRBV18 and TRBJ1-1, reads NAGVMQNPRHLVRRRGQEARLRCSPMKGHSHVYWYRQLPEEGLKFMVYLQKENIIDESGMPKERFSAEFPKEGPSILRIQQVVRGDSAAYFCASSSMVVRGGGAFFGQGTRLTVV.

The rearrangement uses TRBV9 and TRBJ1-6; TRBD1 agrees at 7 bases. CDR1 and CDR2 from the germline V gene are SGDLS and YYNGEE. This CDR3 is 16 amino acids long. The trim removed 3 bases at V and 5 bases at J, leaving 8 bases unmatched. The CDR3 DNA reads as TGTGCCAGCAGCGCCAGGGGGAAGGGTGATAATTCACCCCTCCACTTT. Its protein product is CASSARGKGDNSPLHF.

The V gene is TRBV23-1, the J gene TRBJ2-2, with 7 bases aligning to TRBD1. TRBV23-1 is an open reading frame whose function is uncertain. This CDR3 has 16 residues. The V segment lost 4 bases and the J segment 0 bases; nucleotides outside the gene matches: 5. For the CDR3, the DNA is TGCGCCAGCAGTCTCAGGGGGAGAACGAACACCGGGGAGCTGTTTTTT. Its protein is CASSLRGRTNTGELFF.

The V and J genes are TRBV5-5 and TRBJ1-6, with D hard to call. Germline lookup yields CDR1 SGHKS and CDR2 YYEKEE (reference sequence). The CDR3 loop spans 17 amino acids. The ends were cut back, 0 bases at V and 0 bases at J, with 10 bases in the middle. The CDR3 spells CASSLELASSYNSPLHF. CDR3 nucleotide sequence: TGTGCCAGCAGCTTGGAACTCGCAAGCTCCTATAATTCACCCCTCCACTTT.

This chain uses TRBV2 with TRBJ1-4; 9 bases map to TRBD1. The CDR3 totals 15 residues. Germline V lookup: CDR1 SNHLY, CDR2 FYNNEI. Trimming at V came to 7 bases and at J to 7 bases, leaving 10 bases not matched to a gene. For the CDR3, the DNA is TGTGCCAGCACTAGACAAGGACAGGGGAGTGAAAAACTGTTTTTT. This sequence encodes CASTRQGQGSEKLFF.

V usage is TRBV10-3 and J usage is TRBJ1-3; D gene uncertain. The germline CDR1 and CDR2 sequences are ENHRY and SYGVKD. This CDR3 is 14 amino acids long. V was clipped by 0 bases and J by 3 bases, with 6 bases between them. CDR3 bases: TGTGCCATCAGTGAGTCAGGGAGTGGAAACACCATATATTTT. Protein product: CAISESGSGNTIYF.

The chain uses TRBV7-9 and TRBJ1-4, with D uncertain. The CDR3 spans 12 residues. Germline CDR1 and CDR2: SEHNR and FQNEAQ (reference sequence). V shed 5 bases and J shed 5 bases, with 6 bases lying between them. The CDR3 region is CASSSGNEKLFF. The CDR3 DNA reads TGTGCCAGCAGCAGCGGGAATGAAAAACTGTTTTTT.

In this sample, this clone turned up a few times. The gene calls are TRBV10-3 and TRBJ1-1; 7 positions agree with TRBD1. CDR3 size: 14 residues. The V segment lost 6 bases and the J segment 2 bases; nucleotides outside the gene matches: 6. Germline V gives CDR1 ENHRY, CDR2 SYGVKD. As DNA, the CDR3 is TGTGCCATCAGGACGACAGGGACAAACACTGAAGCTTTCTTT. Its protein product is CAIRTTGTNTEAFF.